This T cell receptor (beta chain) derives from a study of blood T cell repertoires in COVID-19. This clone was observed once. TCRdb keeps only in-frame clones here, not all; method: immunoSEQ multiplex PCR. Of approximately 250,000 clones listed, just over 85% are singletons. This CDR3 comprises 14 residues. CDR1 is KGHSH and CDR2 is LQKENI in the germline V gene. Trimming shortened V by 8 bases and J by 4 bases, and 14 bases separated the two germline ends. This receptor was obtained from a man younger than 45 who had recovered from COVID-19. The chain is built from TRBV18 and TRBJ1-4; perhaps TRBD1 as D (6 bases). Sequencing was carried out using peripheral blood. Here the CDR3 DNA reads TGTGCCAGCACACAGGGAAGGGGTAATGAAAAACTGTTTTTT. Its translation: CASTQGRGNEKLFF. Variable domain in full (rest from reference TRBV18 and TRBJ1-4): NAGVMQNPRHLVRRRGQEARLRCSPMKGHSHVYWYRQLPEEGLKFMVYLQKENIIDESGMPKERFSAEFPKEGPSILRIQQVVRGDSAAYFCASTQGRGNEKLFFGSGTQLSVL.